The 19 T cell receptor beta chains given below trace back to one sample, sequenced in a study of T cells in pancreatic ductal adenocarcinoma. No neoadjuvant therapy was given to the selected pancreatic ductal adenocarcinoma patients before their surgery. The protocol was immunoSEQ multiplex PCR, while the TCRdb copy is restricted to in-frame clones and leaves out a portion. Altogether 5,000 or so clones are present, roughly 84% being singletons, with the ten largest covering 5.9%. Input material: pancreatic tumor tissue. These receptors came from a human donor with pancreatic ductal adenocarcinoma.

This clone was detected only once. The rearrangement links TRBV9 to TRBJ2-2, with 7 bases identical to TRBD1. CDR1 and CDR2 (germline): SGDLS, YYNGEE. This CDR3 has 14 amino acids. The V segment lost 0 bases and the J segment 6 bases; nucleotides outside the gene matches: 2. The CDR3 nucleotides read TGTGCCAGCAGCGTAGAGGGGGCGGCCGGGGAGCTGTTTTTT. Amino acid sequence: CASSVEGAAGELFF. Together with reference TRBV9 and TRBJ2-2, the CDR3 gives the full variable domain: DSGVTQTPKHLITATGQRVTLRCSPRSGDLSVYWYQQSLDQGLQFLIQYYNGEERAKGNILERFSAQQFPDLHSELNLSSLELGDSALYFCASSVEGAAGELFFGEGSRLTVL.

This clone occurred once. V gene TRBV23-1 combines with J gene TRBJ2-7; TRBD2 matches at 8 bases. TRBV23-1 is sorted into the ORF group, with uncertain function. Trimming at V came to 0 bases and at J to 4 bases, leaving 8 bases not matched to a gene. The CDR3 runs 16 residues. CDR3 coding DNA: TGCGCCAGCAGTCAATCACCCCGGGAGGGCCCATACGAGCAGTACTTC. Encoded protein: CASSQSPREGPYEQYF.

CDR3 protein: CAIRDSSYEQYF. The CDR3 DNA sequence: TGTGCCATCAGGGACAGCTCCTACGAGCAGTACTTC. The J gene is TRBJ2-7, the V gene TRBV10-3; a weak D match, TRBD1 (6 bases). Trimming stripped 6 bases from V and 0 bases from J, with 6 bases between. The CDR3 has 12 amino acids. The V gene's germline CDR1 is ENHRY and CDR2 SYGVKD.

The V and J genes are TRBV6-5 and TRBJ2-7; 9 bases agree with TRBD2. V was pared by 0 bases and J by 5 bases, with 8 bases of the junction left unmatched. Germline V lookup: CDR1 MNHEY, CDR2 SVGAGI. This CDR3 has 16 amino acids. The CDR3 reads CASSYSMASGTHEQYF. The CDR3 bases are TGTGCCAGCAGTTACTCAATGGCTAGCGGGACACACGAGCAGTACTTC.

J is TRBJ2-1 and V is TRBV6-6; maybe TRBD2 (5 bases). CDR3 length: 16 amino acids. V was shortened by 4 bases and J by 7 bases, with 20 bases between the two germline ends. CDR1 MNHNY and CDR2 SVGAGI come from the germline V gene (reference sequence). CDR3 sequence reads: CASSSGVGGGLNEQFF. The CDR3 DNA follows: TGTGCCAGCAGTTCGGGTGTAGGAGGAGGATTGAATGAGCAGTTCTTC.

The chain links TRBV7-3 to TRBJ1-1; D is ambiguous. Trimming removed 5 bases at V and 1 base at J, with 8 bases between. The CDR3 loop spans 13 amino acids. Germline lookup yields CDR1 SGHTA and CDR2 FQGTGA. The DNA for the CDR3 is TGTGCCAGCAGCCCGCGACAGAACACTGAAGCTTTCTTT. Translating gives CASSPRQNTEAFF.

CDR3 nucleotide sequence: TGTGCCAGCAGCTTTTCAGACCAAGAGACCCAGTACTTC. It is translated as CASSFSDQETQYF. This chain uses TRBV11-2 with TRBJ2-5; D gene uncertain. Per germline, CDR1 SGHAT and CDR2 FQNNGV. The CDR3 consists of 13 residues. V lost 3 bases and J lost 0, with 5 bases in between.

This chain joins TRBV19 and TRBJ1-4; weak D call: TRBD1 (6 bases). The CDR3 is 12 residues long. V was cut by 6 bases and J by 8 bases, with 10 bases left in between. The germline V gene encodes CDR1 LNHDA and CDR2 SQIVND (reference sequence). The CDR3 bases are TGTGCCAGTAGCCCGGGGACAGAAAAACTGTTTTTT. This gives the protein CASSPGTEKLFF.

This clone has only one observation. This sequence joins TRBV11-3 and TRBJ2-2; maybe TRBD1 (5 bases). The CDR3 covers 14 residues. Trimming cost V 6 bases and J 9 bases, with 17 bases left between them. Germline assignment: CDR1 SGHNT and CDR2 YENEEA. CDR3 in DNA: TGTGCCAGCAGTTTCGACAGCCTTTTGAGGGAGCTGTTTTTT. This translates into CASSFDSLLRELFF.

The chain uses TRBV5-1 and TRBJ2-1; no clear D. Trimming removed 0 bases at V and 0 bases at J, with 4 bases between. CDR1 SGHRS and CDR2 YFSETQ come from the germline V gene. The CDR3 covers 14 residues. DNA of the CDR3: TGCGCCAGCAGCTTGGGGGGCTCCTACAATGAGCAGTTCTTC. Translating it yields CASSLGGSYNEQFF. The entire variable domain, with the rest obtained from reference TRBV5-1 and TRBJ2-1, is as follows: KAGVTQTPRYLIKTRGQQVTLSCSPISGHRSVSWYQQTPGQGLQFLFEYFSETQRNKGNFPGRFSGRQFSNSRSEMNVSTLELGDSALYLCASSLGGSYNEQFFGPGTRLTVL.

The chain combines TRBV7-2 with TRBJ1-1; 7 bases agree with TRBD1. V shed 4 bases and J 1 base; nucleotides not matched to a gene: 3. The CDR3 runs 14 residues. Germline-derived CDR1 and CDR2 are SGHTA and FQGNSA. CDR3 amino acids: CASSSQGRNTEAFF. As DNA, the CDR3 is TGTGCCAGCAGCTCACAGGGGAGGAACACTGAAGCTTTCTTT.

This chain uses TRBV29-1 with TRBJ2-7; D unclear. Germline-derived CDR1 and CDR2 are SQVTM and ANQGSEA. CDR3 length equals 13 residues. The ends were cut back, 4 bases at V and 0 bases at J, with 10 bases in the middle. DNA of the CDR3: TGCAGCGTTGTGGCCTTAAGCTCCTACGAGCAGTACTTC. Residues: CSVVALSSYEQYF.

The chain carries TRBV6-1 and TRBJ1-5; 9 positions agree with TRBD1. CDR1 is MNHNS, CDR2 SASEGT, per germline. V trimming: 4 bases; J trimming: 2 bases; junction bases outside the gene matches: 0. The CDR3 is 14 amino acids. CDR3 sequence reads: CASSGDRGNQPQHF. The CDR3, as DNA: TGTGCCAGCAGTGGGGACAGGGGCAATCAGCCCCAGCATTTT.

This chain joins TRBV5-1 and TRBJ2-1; 8 bases map to TRBD1. This CDR3 contains 16 residues. With V trimmed by 2 bases and J by 8 bases, 12 bases remained unmatched. The V gene's germline CDR1 is SGHRS and CDR2 YFSETQ. CDR3: CASSFAGGFTEDEQFF. CDR3 sequence (DNA): TGCGCCAGCAGCTTTGCAGGGGGCTTTACAGAGGATGAGCAGTTCTTC.

The V call is TRBV19, the J call TRBJ2-1; maybe TRBD1 (8 bases). The V gene lost 4 bases and the J gene lost 7 bases, with 17 bases spanning the gap. The germline V gene encodes CDR1 LNHDA and CDR2 SQIVND (reference sequence). This CDR3 comprises 15 residues. CDR3 protein: CASSTQGGDTNEQFF. In nucleotides, the CDR3 is TGTGCCAGTAGTACACAGGGGGGGGATACAAATGAGCAGTTCTTC.

V gene TRBV11-3 combines with J gene TRBJ2-7; D remains ambiguous. Germline values: CDR1 SGHNT, CDR2 YENEEA. V lost 2 bases and J lost 6, with 5 bases in between. This CDR3 contains 11 residues. This chain's CDR3 is CASSLSGEQYF. CDR3 in DNA: TGTGCCAGCAGCTTATCCGGCGAGCAGTACTTC.

The chain joins TRBV29-1 to TRBJ2-5; D remains unclear. The V gene's germline CDR1 is SQVTM and CDR2 ANQGSEA. The CDR3 loop spans 12 amino acids. Between the trimmed V and J ends, which lost 3 bases and 5 bases, there was a span of 10 bases. The CDR3 bases are TGCAGCGTTGATGGAAAAGGGGAGACCCAGTACTTC. Protein product: CSVDGKGETQYF.

The rearrangement joins TRBV7-8 to TRBJ2-1; 9 bases agree with TRBD1. With V trimmed by 5 bases and J by 8 bases, 13 bases remained unmatched. The CDR3 loop spans 16 amino acids. Germline values: CDR1 SGHVS, CDR2 FQNEAQ. Written as DNA, the CDR3 is TGTGCCAGCAGCCCCCAAACAGGGGGCACTTCTTATGAGCAGTTCTTC. Translating gives CASSPQTGGTSYEQFF.

The chain is built from TRBV14 and TRBJ2-1; D not resolved. V was shortened by 4 bases and J by 1 base, with 8 bases between the two germline ends. The CDR3 is 14 residues long. CDR1 and CDR2 from the germline V gene are SGHDN and FVKESK. The chain's CDR3 is CASSPGSSYNEQFF. For the CDR3, the DNA is TGTGCCAGCAGCCCAGGCAGTTCCTACAATGAGCAGTTCTTC.